The 19 T cell receptor beta chains below all came from one sample that was sequenced in a study of T cells after yellow fever vaccination. TCRdb re-analysed the 5' RACE reads in MiXCR, keeping a single row per CDR3 protein. Of about 320,000 distinct CDR3 sequences in the sample, around 10% were seen once. The specimen was CD4+ T cells sorted from PBMCs, collected 45 days after the yellow fever booster vaccination. The source is a man in his late teens or twenties who received the YFV17D yellow fever vaccine.

The chain employs TRBV19 and TRBJ2-7; 7 bases fit TRBD1. The CDR3 spans 16 residues. Germline loops: CDR1 LNHDA, CDR2 SQIVND (reference sequence). Trimming cost V 3 bases and J 2 bases; bases outside gene matches: 10. The CDR3 protein is CASSIGTDYRPYEQYF. In DNA, the CDR3 is TGTGCCAGTAGTATTGGGACAGACTACAGACCCTACGAGCAGTACTTC.

V usage is TRBV7-2 and J usage is TRBJ1-6, with D possibly being TRBD1 (5 bases). CDR3 size: 15 residues. Germline CDR1 is SGHTA and CDR2 is FQGNSA. V lost 3 bases and J lost 6, with 12 bases in between. CDR3 DNA: TGTGCCAGCAGCTTCGAGGCAGGGATTAATTCACCCCTCCACTTT. Protein product: CASSFEAGINSPLHF.

The chain couples TRBV20-1 to TRBJ1-5; perhaps TRBD1 as D (6 bases). The CDR3 totals 15 residues. Trimming removed 3 bases at V and 0 bases at J, with 12 bases between. Germline CDR1 and CDR2: DFQATT and SNEGSKA (reference sequence). The CDR3 nucleotides read TGCAGTGCTAGCGGACAGAGCTATAGCAATCAGCCCCAGCATTTT. Amino acid sequence: CSASGQSYSNQPQHF.

This sequence joins TRBV12-3 or TRBV12-4 and TRBJ1-2, with D hard to call. CDR3 size: 13 residues. V gave up 3 bases and J gave up 7 bases, with 12 bases separating them. Here the CDR3 reads CASSFGPVGGYTF. In nucleotides, the CDR3 is TGTGCCAGCAGTTTCGGACCCGTGGGTGGCTACACCTTC.

This clonotype was counted at least ten times. The chain carries TRBV6-2 or TRBV6-3 and TRBJ2-5, with no clear D. V lost 6 bases to trimming and J lost 4 bases, with 6 bases between them. The CDR3 runs 11 residues. Germline V gene lookup returns CDR1 MNHEY and CDR2 SVGEGT. The CDR3 spells CASSHGETQYF. As DNA, the CDR3 is TGTGCCAGCAGCCACGGAGAGACCCAGTACTTC.

This clonotype turned up a few times. V and J are TRBV6-1 and TRBJ2-7, with D possibly TRBD1 on 5 matching bases. Trimming took 8 bases from V and 2 from J, leaving 16 bases between them. Germline V gives CDR1 MNHNS, CDR2 SASEGT. The CDR3 contains 14 residues. The DNA for the CDR3 is TGTGCCAGCCGCAGGGCCACAATCGCCTACGAGCAGTACTTC. Protein sequence: CASRRATIAYEQYF.

The chain employs TRBV2 and TRBJ1-1; 7 bases are shared with TRBD1. Per germline, CDR1 SNHLY and CDR2 FYNNEI. Trimming took 6 bases from V and 1 from J; bases not matched to a gene: 5. This CDR3 contains 14 residues. The DNA for the CDR3 is TGTGCCAGCAGCAACGACAGGGCGAACACTGAAGCTTTCTTT. Encoded protein: CASSNDRANTEAFF.

This clonotype appeared a few times. This rearrangement joins TRBV18 to TRBJ2-7; 8 nucleotides agree with TRBD1. CDR1 is KGHSH and CDR2 is LQKENI in the germline V gene. The J segment lost 5 bases and the V segment lost 3 bases, leaving 9 bases of the junction unmatched. There are 15 residues in the CDR3. The CDR3 spells CASSPSPDRVNEQYF. CDR3 coding DNA: TGTGCCAGCTCACCCTCCCCGGACAGGGTAAACGAGCAGTACTTC.

The chain has TRBV7-8 and TRBJ2-5, with a weak D call TRBD2 (5 bases). Germline V lookup: CDR1 SGHVS, CDR2 FQNEAQ. This CDR3 region has 15 residues. V shed 7 bases and J shed 3 bases, with 18 bases lying between them. DNA of the CDR3: TGTGCCAGCAATCTTCGTTGGAGGCGGGAAGAGACCCAGTACTTC. Residues: CASNLRWRREETQYF. The full variable domain, rest sourced from reference TRBV7-8 and TRBJ2-5, is GAGVSQSPRYKVAKRGQDVALRCDPISGHVSLFWYQQALGQGPEFLTYFQNEAQLDKSGLPSDRFFAERPEGSVSTLKIQRTQQEDSAVYLCASNLRWRREETQYFGPGTRLLVL.

The genes are TRBV3-1 and TRBJ2-7; D could derive from TRBD1 or TRBD2 (6 bases each). The CDR3 is made up of 15 amino acids. The V end was cut by 0 bases, the J end by 7 bases, with 16 bases between. Germline CDR1 and CDR2: LGHDT and YNNKEL (reference sequence). The CDR3 protein is CASSQDGGTFGEQYF. CDR3 coding DNA: TGTGCCAGCAGCCAAGACGGGGGCACCTTTGGAGAGCAGTACTTC.

The chain links TRBV6-6 to TRBJ1-2, with D uncertain. Trimming removed 2 bases at V and 2 bases at J, with 15 bases between. Germline CDR1 is MNHNY and CDR2 is SVGAGI (reference sequence). This CDR3 comprises 16 residues. The CDR3: CASSYQYRRENYGYTF. CDR3 bases: TGTGCCAGCAGTTACCAGTATCGACGGGAGAACTATGGCTACACCTTC.

This clonotype was detected a few times. The CDR3: CASSGRTDQETQYF. For the CDR3, the DNA is TGTGCCAGCAGTGGACGGACAGACCAAGAGACCCAGTACTTC. The rearrangement joins TRBV6-2 or TRBV6-3 to TRBJ2-5, with D perhaps TRBD1 (6 bases). Per the germline V gene, CDR1 is MNHEY and CDR2 is SVGEGT. V lost 5 bases and J lost 0, with 10 bases in between. The length of the CDR3 is 14 residues.

The chain couples TRBV11-2 to TRBJ2-5; possible D gene TRBD1, 6 bases. This CDR3 is 15 amino acids long. The V end was cut by 3 bases, the J end by 4 bases, with 15 bases between. Looked up from germline, CDR1 is SGHAT and CDR2 is FQNNGV. CDR3 coding DNA: TGTGCCAGCAGCTTGGGGCCGGGACAACCAGAGACCCAGTACTTC. Protein sequence: CASSLGPGQPETQYF.

Concerning this clonotype: A read error may explain this, as a much larger clone is one base away. V and J are TRBV11-3 and TRBJ2-5, with 8 nucleotides matching TRBD1. The V gene end was trimmed by 8 bases and the J gene end by 2 bases; junction bases not matched to a gene: 4. Germline lookup yields CDR1 SGHNT and CDR2 YENEEA. CDR3 length: 13 residues. The CDR3 region has the DNA TGTGCCAGCGAACAGGGGGTACAAGAGACCCAGTACTTC. Protein: CASEQGVQETQYF.

This clonotype was recorded many times. J is TRBJ2-3 and V is TRBV7-2; TRBD2 matches 8 bases. The CDR3 is made up of 16 amino acids. Germline CDR1 reads SGHTA; CDR2 reads FQGNSA. Trimming cost V 8 bases and J 4 bases; bases outside gene matches: 14. CDR3: CASSRGVGLESDTQYF. CDR3 DNA: TGTGCCAGCTCCCGGGGGGTGGGACTAGAATCAGATACGCAGTATTTT. Supplemented by reference TRBV7-2 and TRBJ2-3, the full variable domain reads GAGVSQSPSNKVTEKGKDVELRCDPISGHTALYWYRQSLGQGLEFLIYFQGNSAPDKSGLPSDRFSAERTGGSVSTLTIQRTQQEDSAVYLCASSRGVGLESDTQYFGPGTRLTVL.

This chain uses TRBV5-1 with TRBJ1-1; 9 bases agree with TRBD1. The junction had 8 bases not matched to a gene; V was cut back by 4 bases and J by 4 bases. This CDR3 region has 15 residues. Germline values: CDR1 SGHRS, CDR2 YFSETQ. CDR3 sequence: CASSTGQGKSTEAFF. The CDR3 DNA is TGCGCCAGCAGCACGGGACAGGGAAAGTCCACTGAAGCTTTCTTT.

V usage is TRBV4-3 and J usage is TRBJ2-4; 8 nucleotides align to TRBD2. The CDR3 has 14 amino acids. V was pared by 1 base and J by 6 bases, with 2 bases of the junction left unmatched. Germline V gene sequence: CDR1 LGHNA, CDR2 YSLEER. CDR3 sequence (DNA): TGCGCCAGCAGCCAAGCGGGGGGGTTAAACATTCAGTACTTC. It yields the protein CASSQAGGLNIQYF.

In its sample, this clonotype was seen a few times. This chain uses TRBV20-1 with TRBJ1-2; D unclear. This CDR3 comprises 13 residues. Between the trimmed V and J ends, which lost 1 base and 4 bases, there was a span of 10 bases. Per germline, CDR1 DFQATT and CDR2 SNEGSKA (reference sequence). CDR3 DNA: TGCAGTGCTAGAGGGGCCGCCACCTATGGCTACACCTTC. Encoded protein: CSARGAATYGYTF.

This chain connects TRBV6-6 to TRBJ1-2; a weak D match, TRBD1 (5 bases). The CDR3 runs to 16 residues. The germline V gene encodes CDR1 MNHNY and CDR2 SVGAGI (reference sequence). V was cut by 6 bases and J by 7 bases, with 24 bases left in between. In DNA, the CDR3 is TGTGCCAGCAGCCCCCATCTGGGCAGGGAAGATTTTGGCTACACCTTC. It codes for CASSPHLGREDFGYTF.